This TCR beta chain stems from a study of blood T cell repertoires in COVID-19. Across the whole study: Sources were T cells, B-cell-depleted T cells, or PBMCs; the material itself was cDNA or gDNA.

The study drew participants aged about 18 to 90 years from approximately 25 US areas. In this sample, this clone turned up a few times. Measured with immunoSEQ multiplex PCR; TCRdb has only the in-frame clones, and not every one. The sample shows approximately 220,000 clones, 80% to 90% of them seen only once. The sequenced sample was PBMCs or T cells enriched from blood (not recorded which). The receptor's source is a woman between 18 and 29 years old in a cohort exposed to, infected with or recovered from COVID-19 (not recorded which).

CDR3 DNA sequence: TGTGCCAGCAGCGTAGGGACTGCCTCCGGTGAGCAGTTCTTC. Its protein product is CASSVGTASGEQFF. The chain carries TRBV9 and TRBJ2-1, with TRBD2 as a possible D gene (5 bases). This CDR3 region has 14 residues. Trimming removed 0 bases from V and 9 bases from J, with 13 bases in between. Germline lookup yields CDR1 SGDLS and CDR2 YYNGEE.